The 28 T cell receptor beta chains below come from one sample, sequenced in a study of CD8+ T cells in alopecia areata. cDNA reverse transcribed from extracted RNA served as the sequencing template. Using immunoSEQ multiplex PCR, the repertoire was profiled, and TCRdb retains in-frame clones only, with some absent. This table has under 200,000 clones, roughly two thirds appearing once. Treatment described: oral pan-JAK inhibitor, 5-10 mg twice daily. Material: CD4+ T cells sorted from blood, obtained at week 4, from a patient treated with tofacitinib. These receptors all come from a human donor with alopecia areata.

The rearrangement links TRBV12-5 to TRBJ2-3, with 7 bases fitting TRBD2. Trimming cost V 5 bases and J 2 bases; bases outside gene matches: 10. The CDR3 is 16 amino acids. Germline loops: CDR1 LGHNT, CDR2 FRNRAP. CDR3: CASGPVGGKFTDTQYF. The CDR3 bases are TGTGCTAGTGGTCCCGTGGGGGGGAAATTCACAGATACGCAGTATTTT.

V usage is TRBV2 and J usage is TRBJ2-7, with unresolved D. The V gene's germline CDR1 is SNHLY and CDR2 FYNNEI. The CDR3 consists of 11 residues. Trimming removed 4 bases from V and 3 bases from J, with 4 bases in between. The CDR3 is CASSALYEQYF. CDR3 in DNA: TGTGCCAGCAGTGCCCTCTACGAGCAGTACTTC. The full variable domain, rest sourced from reference TRBV2 and TRBJ2-7, is EPEVTQTPSHQVTQMGQEVILRCVPISNHLYFYWYRQILGQKVEFLVSFYNNEISEKSEIFDDQFSVERPDGSNFTLKIRSTKLEDSAMYFCASSALYEQYFGPGTRLTVT.

The chain couples TRBV5-6 to TRBJ1-2; no clear D gene. Germline CDR1 reads SGHDT; CDR2 reads YYEEEE. The V end was cut by 0 bases, the J end by 4 bases, with 10 bases between. The CDR3 is 14 amino acids. This chain's CDR3 is CASSLGVSGYGYTF. The DNA for the CDR3 is TGTGCCAGCAGCTTGGGGGTTAGTGGCTATGGCTACACCTTC. The whole variable domain, filled in from reference TRBV5-6 and TRBJ1-2, reads DAGVTQSPTHLIKTRGQQVTLRCSPKSGHDTVSWYQQALGQGPQFIFQYYEEEERQRGNFPDRFSGHQFPNYSSELNVNALLLGDSALYLCASSLGVSGYGYTFGSGTRLTVV.

This clone was counted once. The CDR3 bases are TGCGCCAGCAGCTTGGCCGAGGGGCTCACCTACGAGCAGTACTTC. Translating gives CASSLAEGLTYEQYF. The genes are TRBV5-1 and TRBJ2-7; D is tentatively TRBD1 or TRBD2 (5 bases each). The CDR3 has 15 amino acids. Deletions cut 0 bases from V and 2 bases from J, with 12 bases between. CDR1 and CDR2 (germline): SGHRS, YFSETQ. Filled out from reference TRBV5-1 and TRBJ2-7, the complete variable domain reads KAGVTQTPRYLIKTRGQQVTLSCSPISGHRSVSWYQQTPGQGLQFLFEYFSETQRNKGNFPGRFSGRQFSNSRSEMNVSTLELGDSALYLCASSLAEGLTYEQYFGPGTRLTVT.

CDR3 sequence reads: CASKIDRERNTEAFF. CDR3 bases: TGTGCCAGCAAGATAGACAGGGAACGAAACACTGAAGCTTTCTTT. The chain employs TRBV27 and TRBJ1-1; 7 bases align to TRBD1. The CDR3 contains 15 residues. Germline V gene sequence: CDR1 MNHEY, CDR2 SMNVEV (reference sequence). Trimming at V came to 7 bases and at J to 2 bases, leaving 10 bases not matched to a gene.

The chain combines TRBV29-1 with TRBJ2-7; 10 bases are shared with TRBD2. Germline V gene lookup returns CDR1 SQVTM and CDR2 ANQGSEA. The CDR3 consists of 14 residues. J was trimmed by 1 base and V by 2 bases; bases with no gene match: 2. The CDR3 region is CSVEPLAGSYEQYF. The DNA of the CDR3 is TGCAGCGTTGAACCACTAGCGGGGTCCTACGAGCAGTACTTC.

This clone has more than one count but fewer than ten. The CDR3 region is CASSPGQNTEAFF. The CDR3 region has the DNA TGCGCCAGCAGCCCCGGACAGAACACTGAAGCTTTCTTT. The chain couples TRBV5-1 to TRBJ1-1; a weak D match, TRBD1 (5 bases). Germline CDR1 reads SGHRS; CDR2 reads YFSETQ. This CDR3 has 13 amino acids. Between the trimmed V and J ends, which lost 4 bases and 1 base, there was a span of 8 bases.

This chain uses TRBV15 with TRBJ1-5, with TRBD1 identical over 10 bases. The ends lost 1 base at V and 4 bases at J; junction bases unmatched: 4. The CDR3 has 16 amino acids. The V gene's germline CDR1 is LNHNV and CDR2 YYDKDF (reference sequence). DNA of the CDR3: TGTGCCACCAGCAGAGGGGACAGGGGAGGAAATCAGCCCCAGCATTTT. It translates to CATSRGDRGGNQPQHF.

V and J are TRBV27 and TRBJ2-5; D is perhaps TRBD1 or TRBD2 (5 bases each). The DNA end is more similar to TRBJ2-7, so the J call may be wrong. The CDR3 is 13 amino acids. Looked up from germline, CDR1 is MNHEY and CDR2 is SMNVEV (reference sequence). DNA of the CDR3: TGTGCCAGCGGATTTGGGGGACCCTACGAGCAGTACTTC. This encodes CASGFGGPYEQYF.

The chain recombines TRBV10-3 with TRBJ1-5; 7 positions match TRBD1. With V trimmed by 5 bases and J by 6 bases, 7 bases remained unmatched. Looked up from germline, CDR1 is ENHRY and CDR2 is SYGVKD. The CDR3 totals 14 residues. The CDR3 DNA follows: TGTGCCATCAGTCAAGACAGGGCGGTTCAGCCCCAGCATTTT. It specifies CAISQDRAVQPQHF.

This clone appeared a single time. This chain joins TRBV14 and TRBJ2-7; 10 bases map to TRBD2. CDR3 length: 15 residues. Looked up from germline, CDR1 is SGHDN and CDR2 is FVKESK. V lost 7 bases and J lost 0; bases outside the gene matches: 6. CDR3 sequence (DNA): TGTGCCAGCACACTAGCGGGGAGCTACTCCTACGAGCAGTACTTC. Its translation: CASTLAGSYSYEQYF.

The chain employs TRBV30 and TRBJ1-4; unclear D gene. Trimming removed 3 bases from V and 9 bases from J, with 17 bases in between. CDR3 length: 14 amino acids. Germline CDR1 is GTSNPN and CDR2 is SVGIG (reference sequence). CDR3 sequence reads: CAWSEGLTSQKLFF. CDR3 in DNA: TGTGCCTGGAGCGAAGGACTTACCTCCCAAAAACTGTTTTTT. Filled out from reference TRBV30 and TRBJ1-4, the complete variable domain reads SQTIHQWPATLVQPVGSPLSLECTVEGTSNPNLYWYRQAAGRGLQLLFYSVGIGQISSEVPQNLSASRPQDRQFILSSKKLLLSDSGFYLCAWSEGLTSQKLFFGSGTQLSVL.

The J gene is TRBJ1-4, the V gene TRBV23-1; 7 nucleotides align to TRBD1. TRBV23-1 is designated an ORF whose function remains uncertain. Losses at the gene ends were 6 bases for V and 0 bases for J; bases not matched to a gene: 4. This CDR3 spans 15 amino acids. The CDR3 coding sequence is TGCGCCAGCAGATCAGACAGGGCAACTAATGAAAAACTGTTTTTT. Translated, it gives CASRSDRATNEKLFF.

The chain recombines TRBV4-2 with TRBJ1-4, with a weak D call TRBD1 (5 bases). V lost 0 bases and J lost 1, with 9 bases in between. Germline assignment: CDR1 LGHNA and CDR2 YNFKEQ. This CDR3 comprises 16 residues. The CDR3 sequence is CASSQDGGKTNEKLFF. Written as DNA, the CDR3 is TGTGCCAGCAGCCAAGATGGGGGGAAAACTAATGAAAAACTGTTTTTT.

The table lists this clone with a few counts. In DNA, the CDR3 is TGTGCCAGCAGGGCACCAAACATTCAGTACTTC. Amino acid sequence: CASRAPNIQYF. The J gene is TRBJ2-4, the V gene TRBV6-6; D not resolved. CDR1 is MNHNY, CDR2 SVGAGI, per germline (reference sequence). The V end was cut by 6 bases, the J end by 6 bases, with 6 bases between. The CDR3 has 11 residues.

The chain uses TRBV7-2 and TRBJ2-7, with D perhaps matching TRBD1 (6 bases). The CDR3 loop spans 15 amino acids. CDR1 and CDR2 (germline): SGHTA, FQGNSA. Trimming took off 1 base at V and 4 bases at J, with 14 bases between the two ends. The CDR3 DNA reads as TGTGCCAGCAGCTTAGGGTGGGGGCCCAGGTACGAGCAGTACTTC. Its protein is CASSLGWGPRYEQYF. The full variable domain, completed using reference TRBV7-2 and TRBJ2-7, is GAGVSQSPSNKVTEKGKDVELRCDPISGHTALYWYRQSLGQGLEFLIYFQGNSAPDKSGLPSDRFSAERTGGSVSTLTIQRTQQEDSAVYLCASSLGWGPRYEQYFGPGTRLTVT.

This rearrangement joins TRBV7-9 to TRBJ2-1; TRBD2 aligns across 8 bases. V was pared by 0 bases and J by 7 bases, with 8 bases of the junction left unmatched. CDR1 is SEHNR, CDR2 FQNEAQ, per germline (reference sequence). The CDR3 runs 16 residues. In DNA, the CDR3 is TGTGCCAGCAGCTTAGCGGGCGGGGGGACCCAAAATGAGCAGTTCTTC. Translated: CASSLAGGGTQNEQFF.

This clone was detected a few times. The chain is built from TRBV29-1 and TRBJ1-2; D remains ambiguous. Germline CDR1 reads SQVTM; CDR2 reads ANQGSEA. The V and J ends lost 5 bases and 7 bases respectively, with 11 bases between them. This CDR3 has 11 residues. The CDR3: CSVRSSPGYTF. The CDR3 coding sequence is TGCAGCGTTCGGTCTAGTCCTGGCTACACCTTC.

In its sample, this clone was seen once. The V gene is TRBV29-1, the J gene TRBJ1-4; D may be TRBD1 (5 bases). Per the germline V gene, CDR1 is SQVTM and CDR2 is ANQGSEA. Trimming removed 7 bases at V and 13 bases at J, with 16 bases between. The CDR3 sequence is 11 residues long. The CDR3 nucleotides read TGCAGCGCGGGGACCAGGCCGGGACTGTTTTTT. Translating gives CSAGTRPGLFF.

J is TRBJ2-7 and V is TRBV29-1; D gene unclear. V shed 5 bases and J shed 1 base, with 9 bases lying between them. In germline, CDR1 is SQVTM, CDR2 ANQGSEA. This CDR3 has 12 residues. The CDR3: CSVRFVSYEQYF. The CDR3 nucleotides read TGCAGCGTTAGGTTCGTATCCTACGAGCAGTACTTC.

The chain uses TRBV29-1 and TRBJ1-1; 12 nucleotides line up with TRBD1. The ends lost 4 bases at V and 7 bases at J; junction bases unmatched: 4. CDR3 size: 13 residues. The germline CDR1 and CDR2 sequences are SQVTM and ANQGSEA. The CDR3 sequence is CSVVGQGAVEAFF. Here the CDR3 DNA reads TGCAGCGTTGTGGGACAGGGGGCTGTTGAAGCTTTCTTT.

This clone occurred a few times. The rearrangement links TRBV7-9 to TRBJ2-6; no clear D gene. The germline V and J ends were trimmed by 7 bases and 0 bases, with 1 base remaining between them. The germline gives CDR1 SEHNR, CDR2 FQNEAQ (reference sequence). The CDR3 has 12 amino acids. CDR3: CASTSGANVLTF. The DNA of the CDR3 is TGTGCCAGCACCTCTGGGGCCAACGTCCTGACTTTC.

The genes are TRBV30 and TRBJ1-2; possible D gene TRBD1, 6 bases. This CDR3 comprises 12 residues. Germline V gene lookup returns CDR1 GTSNPN and CDR2 SVGIG (reference sequence). V was pared by 7 bases and J by 6 bases, with 15 bases between. The CDR3 here is CASRGFSDGYTF. DNA for the CDR3: TGTGCCTCCAGGGGATTCTCGGATGGCTACACCTTC. Based on the CDR3 plus reference TRBV30 and TRBJ1-2, the full variable domain is SQTIHQWPATLVQPVGSPLSLECTVEGTSNPNLYWYRQAAGRGLQLLFYSVGIGQISSEVPQNLSASRPQDRQFILSSKKLLLSDSGFYLCASRGFSDGYTFGSGTRLTVV.

In DNA, the CDR3 is TGTGCCAGCAAGGGACACGGAAGAGAGACCCAGTACTTC. Its protein product is CASKGHGRETQYF. The chain carries TRBV25-1 and TRBJ2-5, with D perhaps matching TRBD1 (6 bases). Germline V gives CDR1 MGHDK, CDR2 SYGVNS. V gave up 7 bases and J gave up 4 bases, with 13 bases separating them. There are 13 residues in the CDR3.

This rearrangement joins TRBV6-5 to TRBJ1-2; a weak D match, TRBD1 (6 bases). V was clipped by 5 bases and J by 6 bases, with 19 bases between them. This CDR3 spans 15 amino acids. CDR1 is MNHEY, CDR2 SVGAGI, per germline. The CDR3 is CASSQYFPGQDGYTF. The CDR3 DNA reads as TGTGCCAGCAGTCAATACTTCCCGGGACAAGATGGCTACACCTTC.

This clone was seen only once. The gene calls are TRBV29-1 and TRBJ1-2; D remains unclear. V was clipped by 7 bases and J by 4 bases, with 16 bases between them. CDR1 SQVTM and CDR2 ANQGSEA come from the germline V gene. The CDR3 consists of 13 residues. The chain's CDR3 is CSALVEDLYGYTF. CDR3 nucleotides: TGCAGCGCCCTTGTCGAGGACCTCTATGGCTACACCTTC.

This rearrangement joins TRBV7-2 to TRBJ2-1; no clear D. Trimming cost V 5 bases and J 3 bases, with 14 bases left between them. CDR1 and CDR2 (germline): SGHTA, FQGNSA. There are 15 residues in the CDR3. This CDR3 is CASSLTPAGYNEQFF. The CDR3 DNA follows: TGTGCCAGCAGCCTAACCCCTGCAGGCTACAATGAGCAGTTCTTC.

The chain combines TRBV9 with TRBJ1-1, with 8 bases that match TRBD1. The CDR3 loop spans 13 amino acids. Trimming removed 6 bases from V and 4 bases from J; junction bases left unmatched: 5. Germline V gives CDR1 SGDLS, CDR2 YYNGEE. DNA of the CDR3: TGTGCCAGCAACTCAGGGGGCGGCACTGAAGCTTTCTTT. It yields the protein CASNSGGGTEAFF.